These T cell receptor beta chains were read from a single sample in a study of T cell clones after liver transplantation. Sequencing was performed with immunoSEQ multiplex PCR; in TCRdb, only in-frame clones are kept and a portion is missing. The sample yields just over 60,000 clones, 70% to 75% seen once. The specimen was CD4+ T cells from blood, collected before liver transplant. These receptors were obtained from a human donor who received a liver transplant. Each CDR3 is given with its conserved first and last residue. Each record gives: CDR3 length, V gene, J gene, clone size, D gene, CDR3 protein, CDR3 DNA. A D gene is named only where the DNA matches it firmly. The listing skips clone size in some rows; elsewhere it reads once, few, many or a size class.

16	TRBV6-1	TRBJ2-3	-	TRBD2	CASSEKVAGGPGTQYF	TGTGCCAGCAGTGAAAAGGTGGCGGGGGGGCCGGGGACGCAGTATTTT
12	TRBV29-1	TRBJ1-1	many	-	CSVEDRGTEAFF	TGCAGCGTTGAAGACAGGGGAACTGAAGCTTTCTTT
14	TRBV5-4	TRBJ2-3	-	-	CASTRGGVTDTQYF	TGTGCCAGCACCAGAGGGGGGGTCACAGATACGCAGTATTTT
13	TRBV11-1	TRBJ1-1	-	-	CASSPSGNTEAFF	TGTGCCAGCAGCCCTTCCGGGAACACTGAAGCTTTCTTT
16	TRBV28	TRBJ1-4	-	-	CASSLSGAQTNEKLFF	TGTGCCAGCAGTTTATCAGGGGCGCAGACTAATGAAAAACTGTTTTTT
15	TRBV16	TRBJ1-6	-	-	CASSQRRDKSSPLHF	TGTGCCAGCAGCCAAAGGAGAGATAAATCCTCACCCCTCCACTTT
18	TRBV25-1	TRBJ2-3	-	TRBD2	CASSENKDSGGGTDTQYF	TGTGCCAGCAGTGAAAATAAGGATAGCGGGGGGGGCACAGATACGCAGTATTTT
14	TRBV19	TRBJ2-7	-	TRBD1	CASSITPGGYEQYF	TGTGCCAGTAGTATAACTCCAGGGGGCTACGAGCAGTACTTC
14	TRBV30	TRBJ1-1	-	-	CAWSTLGGNTEAFF	TGTGCCTGGAGCACCTTAGGGGGGAACACTGAAGCTTTCTTT
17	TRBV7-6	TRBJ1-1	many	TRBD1	CASSLVATGSMNTEAFF	TGTGCCAGCAGCCTTGTTGCGACAGGGTCCATGAACACTGAAGCTTTCTTT
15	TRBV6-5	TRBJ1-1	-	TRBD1	CASGPRQGWNTEAFF	TGTGCCAGCGGGCCTCGACAGGGGTGGAACACTGAAGCTTTCTTT
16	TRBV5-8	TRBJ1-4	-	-	CASSPTWTADNEKLFF	TGTGCCAGCAGCCCAACTTGGACAGCAGATAATGAAAAACTGTTTTTT
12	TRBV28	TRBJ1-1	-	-	CASGRRGTEAFF	TGTGCCAGCGGGCGCAGGGGCACTGAAGCTTTCTTT
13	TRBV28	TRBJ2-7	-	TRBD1	CASSRQGTYEQYF	TGTGCCAGCAGTCGACAGGGGACCTACGAGCAGTACTTC
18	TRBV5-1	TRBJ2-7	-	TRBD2	CASSLGSGRGRISYEQYF	TGCGCCAGCAGCTTGGGAAGCGGGAGGGGACGTATCTCCTACGAGCAGTACTTC
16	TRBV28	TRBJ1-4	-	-	CASSFLGGTTNEKLFF	TGTGCCAGCAGTTTCCTAGGGGGAACAACTAATGAAAAACTGTTTTTT